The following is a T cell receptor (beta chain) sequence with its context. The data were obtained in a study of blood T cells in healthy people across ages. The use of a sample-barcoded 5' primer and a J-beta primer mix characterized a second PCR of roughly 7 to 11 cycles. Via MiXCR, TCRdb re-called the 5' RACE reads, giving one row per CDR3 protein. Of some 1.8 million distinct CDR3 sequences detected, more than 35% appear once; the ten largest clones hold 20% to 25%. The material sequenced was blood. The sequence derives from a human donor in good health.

The CDR3 coding sequence is TGTGCCAGCAGCGGGACAGTCCGTGGCGGGACCCAGTACTTC. Translated, it gives CASSGTVRGGTQYF. The genes are TRBV9 and TRBJ2-5, with D possibly matching TRBD1 (6 bases). V lost 3 bases, J lost 7 bases, and 16 bases lay in between. The CDR3 loop spans 14 amino acids. The germline CDR1 and CDR2 sequences are SGDLS and YYNGEE.